This T cell receptor beta chain was sequenced in a study of T cells in localized non-small cell lung cancer. CDR1 and CDR2 from the germline V gene are SGDLS and YYNGEE. CDR3 length: 15 amino acids. V lost 0 bases and J lost 7, with 14 bases in between. This clone appeared a single time. What it binds is unknown. Assay used: immunoSEQ multiplex PCR; TCRdb lists only in-frame clones, some missing. Of fewer than 100,000 clones listed, about 87% are singletons. Study-level results: T cell clonality was highest in uninvolved adjacent lung, above tumor. Investigators sequenced only a single tumor region, leaving heterogeneity possible. A higher density of T cells in blood coincided with extended overall survival. In adjacent lung appeared a median approximately 61 of the top 100 tumor clones.

The sequences come from peripheral blood, collected before any cancer treatment. The TCR originated in a man aged 35 to 69 with stage I squamous cell lung carcinoma. The chain links TRBV9 to TRBJ2-1; D perhaps matches TRBD1 (6 bases). The CDR3 sequence is CASSVVDRTVNEQFF. CDR3 DNA sequence: TGTGCCAGCAGCGTAGTAGACAGGACGGTAAATGAGCAGTTCTTC.